The present T cell receptor (beta chain) was sequenced within a study of spatial heterogeneity in lung cancer. Study background: Compared with alpha-chain sequences, beta-chain sequences were consistently detected in greater numbers. Raw sequencing reads included, on average, more than eight appearances of each unique TCR and UMI combination.

Time point here: sample taken at primary tumor resection. Sequencing was performed on whole RNA extracted from tumor and nontumor lung tissue, or from frozen PBMC, and the material was left unsorted. The library protocol tagged each TCR cDNA with a unique molecular identifier. TCRdb reprocessed the 5' RACE reads with MiXCR, giving one entry per CDR3 protein. This table holds more than 30,000 distinct CDR3 sequences, around 5.5% found once. V lost 4 bases and J 7 bases, leaving 19 bases between the germline ends. Germline-derived CDR1 and CDR2 are MDHEN and SYDVKM. This CDR3 region has 15 residues. Study-level results: Ubiquitous, expanded tumor-derived TCRs were more frequently observed in blood at resection than at follow-up.

This clonotype was detected many times. Its antigen is still unknown. Sequencing was performed on PBMCs, taken at surgery. The TCR originated in a female donor with early-stage non-small cell lung cancer. The V and J genes are TRBV28 and TRBJ1-1; maybe TRBD1 (5 bases). The CDR3 spells CASSSALAGKVEAFF. The CDR3 DNA reads as TGTGCCAGCAGTTCCGCTCTTGCAGGGAAAGTTGAAGCTTTCTTT. Combining the CDR3 with reference TRBV28 and TRBJ1-1 gives the whole variable domain DVKVTQSSRYLVKRTGEKVFLECVQDMDHENMFWYRQDPGLGLRLIYFSYDVKMKEKGDIPEGYSVSREKKERFSLILESASTNQTSMYLCASSSALAGKVEAFFGQGTRLTVV.